These 2 T cell receptor beta chains were all obtained from the same sample, sequenced in a study of T cell responses to AZD1222 COVID-19 vaccine. Assay: immunoSEQ multiplex PCR; the TCRdb copy retains only in-frame clones and omits some. The table lists under 200,000 clones, 92% of them singletons. The specimen was peripheral blood, collected 28 days after the second AZD1222 dose. The source of these receptors is an adult who received the AZD1222 COVID-19 vaccine.

This chain uses TRBV14 with TRBJ1-1; D possibly corresponds to TRBD1 (6 bases). From germline, CDR1 is SGHDN and CDR2 FVKESK. The CDR3 spans 15 residues. V lost 0 bases, J lost 4 bases, and 12 bases lay in between. The CDR3 spells CASSQDGGFGTEAFF. CDR3 coding DNA: TGTGCCAGCAGCCAAGATGGGGGCTTTGGCACTGAAGCTTTCTTT.

The chain links TRBV6-5 to TRBJ2-7; the D call may be TRBD1 or TRBD2 (5 bases each). Trimming cost V 2 bases and J 3 bases, with 17 bases left between them. CDR3 size: 16 residues. Germline CDR1 and CDR2: MNHEY and SVGAGI. The CDR3 sequence: CASSYGTHLGLYEQYF. CDR3 in DNA: TGTGCCAGCAGTTACGGGACCCACCTCGGGCTCTACGAGCAGTACTTC.